The 8 T cell receptor beta chains given below trace back to one sample, sequenced in a study of T cells in localized non-small cell lung cancer. Generated by immunoSEQ multiplex PCR, the TCRdb table keeps only in-frame clones and is missing some. The sample holds approximately 70,000 clones; roughly 80% are singletons and the top ten take under 5%. The sequencing used PBMCs, collected before any cancer treatment. These receptors came from a man between 40 and 75 years old with stage II lung adenocarcinoma.

This sequence joins TRBV6-5 and TRBJ1-1; D gene uncertain. Trimming left V 0 bases short and J 1 base short, with 6 bases between. The CDR3 covers 14 residues. Germline CDR1 reads MNHEY; CDR2 reads SVGAGI. The CDR3 region is CASSYSVQNTEAFF. CDR3 coding DNA: TGTGCCAGCAGTTACTCCGTTCAGAACACTGAAGCTTTCTTT.

V usage is TRBV18 and J usage is TRBJ2-1; 7 bases map to TRBD1. V was clipped by 2 bases and J by 0 bases; unmatched bases: 7. This CDR3 has 17 amino acids. Germline-derived CDR1 and CDR2 are KGHSH and LQKENI. The CDR3 DNA reads as TGTGCCAGCTCACCAAGGTCGCCAGGGGGCTCCTACAATGAGCAGTTCTTC. Encoded protein: CASSPRSPGGSYNEQFF.

The V gene is TRBV30, the J gene TRBJ1-1; D unclear. CDR3 length equals 14 residues. V was pared by 0 bases and J by 5 bases, with 13 bases between. From germline, CDR1 is GTSNPN and CDR2 SVGIG (reference sequence). The CDR3 sequence is CAWSVRVDWTEAFF. In DNA form, the CDR3 reads TGTGCCTGGAGTGTACGGGTTGATTGGACTGAAGCTTTCTTT. The full variable domain, rest sourced from reference TRBV30 and TRBJ1-1, is SQTIHQWPATLVQPVGSPLSLECTVEGTSNPNLYWYRQAAGRGLQLLFYSVGIGQISSEVPQNLSASRPQDRQFILSSKKLLLSDSGFYLCAWSVRVDWTEAFFGQGTRLTVV.

The chain links TRBV30 to TRBJ2-3; 7 bases are a match to TRBD1. V lost 1 base and J lost 8; bases outside the gene matches: 9. The CDR3 consists of 14 residues. CDR1 and CDR2 from the germline V gene are GTSNPN and SVGIG (reference sequence). CDR3 in DNA: TGTGCCTGGAGTGACAGGGGCGGACCTCGTACGCAGTATTTT. Its protein is CAWSDRGGPRTQYF.

The gene calls are TRBV9 and TRBJ2-5; 9 nucleotides match TRBD2. V gave up 4 bases and J gave up 0 bases; unmatched junction bases: 7. Germline values: CDR1 SGDLS, CDR2 YYNGEE. The CDR3 sequence is 16 residues long. This CDR3 reads CASSPRASGDQETQYF. For the CDR3, the DNA is TGTGCCAGCAGCCCGAGGGCTAGCGGGGACCAAGAGACCCAGTACTTC.

The chain uses TRBV5-6 and TRBJ2-3; 14 bases map to TRBD2. With V trimmed by 3 bases and J by 6 bases, 15 bases remained unmatched. CDR1 and CDR2 from the germline V gene are SGHDT and YYEEEE. The CDR3 runs to 19 residues. The CDR3 DNA reads TGTGCCAGCAGCTACGGGACTAGCGGGAGTGGGGTCCGGTCGGATACGCAGTATTTT. This translates into CASSYGTSGSGVRSDTQYF.

The V call is TRBV18, the J call TRBJ1-1; D not resolved. Germline lookup yields CDR1 KGHSH and CDR2 LQKENI. The length of the CDR3 is 15 residues. Trimming shortened V by 0 bases and J by 3 bases, and 11 bases separated the two germline ends. The DNA for the CDR3 is TGTGCCAGCTCACCACCGGGATGGCGGGACACTGAAGCTTTCTTT. The encoded protein is CASSPPGWRDTEAFF.

This clone has only a few counts. The chain combines TRBV19 with TRBJ1-3; D remains ambiguous. The V and J ends lost 5 bases and 0 bases respectively, with 14 bases between them. Germline V lookup: CDR1 LNHDA, CDR2 SQIVND (reference sequence). The CDR3 covers 16 residues. CDR3 DNA sequence: TGTGCCAGTAGTTCCACAGAAATAAGCTCTGGAAACACCATATATTTT. This sequence encodes CASSSTEISSGNTIYF.